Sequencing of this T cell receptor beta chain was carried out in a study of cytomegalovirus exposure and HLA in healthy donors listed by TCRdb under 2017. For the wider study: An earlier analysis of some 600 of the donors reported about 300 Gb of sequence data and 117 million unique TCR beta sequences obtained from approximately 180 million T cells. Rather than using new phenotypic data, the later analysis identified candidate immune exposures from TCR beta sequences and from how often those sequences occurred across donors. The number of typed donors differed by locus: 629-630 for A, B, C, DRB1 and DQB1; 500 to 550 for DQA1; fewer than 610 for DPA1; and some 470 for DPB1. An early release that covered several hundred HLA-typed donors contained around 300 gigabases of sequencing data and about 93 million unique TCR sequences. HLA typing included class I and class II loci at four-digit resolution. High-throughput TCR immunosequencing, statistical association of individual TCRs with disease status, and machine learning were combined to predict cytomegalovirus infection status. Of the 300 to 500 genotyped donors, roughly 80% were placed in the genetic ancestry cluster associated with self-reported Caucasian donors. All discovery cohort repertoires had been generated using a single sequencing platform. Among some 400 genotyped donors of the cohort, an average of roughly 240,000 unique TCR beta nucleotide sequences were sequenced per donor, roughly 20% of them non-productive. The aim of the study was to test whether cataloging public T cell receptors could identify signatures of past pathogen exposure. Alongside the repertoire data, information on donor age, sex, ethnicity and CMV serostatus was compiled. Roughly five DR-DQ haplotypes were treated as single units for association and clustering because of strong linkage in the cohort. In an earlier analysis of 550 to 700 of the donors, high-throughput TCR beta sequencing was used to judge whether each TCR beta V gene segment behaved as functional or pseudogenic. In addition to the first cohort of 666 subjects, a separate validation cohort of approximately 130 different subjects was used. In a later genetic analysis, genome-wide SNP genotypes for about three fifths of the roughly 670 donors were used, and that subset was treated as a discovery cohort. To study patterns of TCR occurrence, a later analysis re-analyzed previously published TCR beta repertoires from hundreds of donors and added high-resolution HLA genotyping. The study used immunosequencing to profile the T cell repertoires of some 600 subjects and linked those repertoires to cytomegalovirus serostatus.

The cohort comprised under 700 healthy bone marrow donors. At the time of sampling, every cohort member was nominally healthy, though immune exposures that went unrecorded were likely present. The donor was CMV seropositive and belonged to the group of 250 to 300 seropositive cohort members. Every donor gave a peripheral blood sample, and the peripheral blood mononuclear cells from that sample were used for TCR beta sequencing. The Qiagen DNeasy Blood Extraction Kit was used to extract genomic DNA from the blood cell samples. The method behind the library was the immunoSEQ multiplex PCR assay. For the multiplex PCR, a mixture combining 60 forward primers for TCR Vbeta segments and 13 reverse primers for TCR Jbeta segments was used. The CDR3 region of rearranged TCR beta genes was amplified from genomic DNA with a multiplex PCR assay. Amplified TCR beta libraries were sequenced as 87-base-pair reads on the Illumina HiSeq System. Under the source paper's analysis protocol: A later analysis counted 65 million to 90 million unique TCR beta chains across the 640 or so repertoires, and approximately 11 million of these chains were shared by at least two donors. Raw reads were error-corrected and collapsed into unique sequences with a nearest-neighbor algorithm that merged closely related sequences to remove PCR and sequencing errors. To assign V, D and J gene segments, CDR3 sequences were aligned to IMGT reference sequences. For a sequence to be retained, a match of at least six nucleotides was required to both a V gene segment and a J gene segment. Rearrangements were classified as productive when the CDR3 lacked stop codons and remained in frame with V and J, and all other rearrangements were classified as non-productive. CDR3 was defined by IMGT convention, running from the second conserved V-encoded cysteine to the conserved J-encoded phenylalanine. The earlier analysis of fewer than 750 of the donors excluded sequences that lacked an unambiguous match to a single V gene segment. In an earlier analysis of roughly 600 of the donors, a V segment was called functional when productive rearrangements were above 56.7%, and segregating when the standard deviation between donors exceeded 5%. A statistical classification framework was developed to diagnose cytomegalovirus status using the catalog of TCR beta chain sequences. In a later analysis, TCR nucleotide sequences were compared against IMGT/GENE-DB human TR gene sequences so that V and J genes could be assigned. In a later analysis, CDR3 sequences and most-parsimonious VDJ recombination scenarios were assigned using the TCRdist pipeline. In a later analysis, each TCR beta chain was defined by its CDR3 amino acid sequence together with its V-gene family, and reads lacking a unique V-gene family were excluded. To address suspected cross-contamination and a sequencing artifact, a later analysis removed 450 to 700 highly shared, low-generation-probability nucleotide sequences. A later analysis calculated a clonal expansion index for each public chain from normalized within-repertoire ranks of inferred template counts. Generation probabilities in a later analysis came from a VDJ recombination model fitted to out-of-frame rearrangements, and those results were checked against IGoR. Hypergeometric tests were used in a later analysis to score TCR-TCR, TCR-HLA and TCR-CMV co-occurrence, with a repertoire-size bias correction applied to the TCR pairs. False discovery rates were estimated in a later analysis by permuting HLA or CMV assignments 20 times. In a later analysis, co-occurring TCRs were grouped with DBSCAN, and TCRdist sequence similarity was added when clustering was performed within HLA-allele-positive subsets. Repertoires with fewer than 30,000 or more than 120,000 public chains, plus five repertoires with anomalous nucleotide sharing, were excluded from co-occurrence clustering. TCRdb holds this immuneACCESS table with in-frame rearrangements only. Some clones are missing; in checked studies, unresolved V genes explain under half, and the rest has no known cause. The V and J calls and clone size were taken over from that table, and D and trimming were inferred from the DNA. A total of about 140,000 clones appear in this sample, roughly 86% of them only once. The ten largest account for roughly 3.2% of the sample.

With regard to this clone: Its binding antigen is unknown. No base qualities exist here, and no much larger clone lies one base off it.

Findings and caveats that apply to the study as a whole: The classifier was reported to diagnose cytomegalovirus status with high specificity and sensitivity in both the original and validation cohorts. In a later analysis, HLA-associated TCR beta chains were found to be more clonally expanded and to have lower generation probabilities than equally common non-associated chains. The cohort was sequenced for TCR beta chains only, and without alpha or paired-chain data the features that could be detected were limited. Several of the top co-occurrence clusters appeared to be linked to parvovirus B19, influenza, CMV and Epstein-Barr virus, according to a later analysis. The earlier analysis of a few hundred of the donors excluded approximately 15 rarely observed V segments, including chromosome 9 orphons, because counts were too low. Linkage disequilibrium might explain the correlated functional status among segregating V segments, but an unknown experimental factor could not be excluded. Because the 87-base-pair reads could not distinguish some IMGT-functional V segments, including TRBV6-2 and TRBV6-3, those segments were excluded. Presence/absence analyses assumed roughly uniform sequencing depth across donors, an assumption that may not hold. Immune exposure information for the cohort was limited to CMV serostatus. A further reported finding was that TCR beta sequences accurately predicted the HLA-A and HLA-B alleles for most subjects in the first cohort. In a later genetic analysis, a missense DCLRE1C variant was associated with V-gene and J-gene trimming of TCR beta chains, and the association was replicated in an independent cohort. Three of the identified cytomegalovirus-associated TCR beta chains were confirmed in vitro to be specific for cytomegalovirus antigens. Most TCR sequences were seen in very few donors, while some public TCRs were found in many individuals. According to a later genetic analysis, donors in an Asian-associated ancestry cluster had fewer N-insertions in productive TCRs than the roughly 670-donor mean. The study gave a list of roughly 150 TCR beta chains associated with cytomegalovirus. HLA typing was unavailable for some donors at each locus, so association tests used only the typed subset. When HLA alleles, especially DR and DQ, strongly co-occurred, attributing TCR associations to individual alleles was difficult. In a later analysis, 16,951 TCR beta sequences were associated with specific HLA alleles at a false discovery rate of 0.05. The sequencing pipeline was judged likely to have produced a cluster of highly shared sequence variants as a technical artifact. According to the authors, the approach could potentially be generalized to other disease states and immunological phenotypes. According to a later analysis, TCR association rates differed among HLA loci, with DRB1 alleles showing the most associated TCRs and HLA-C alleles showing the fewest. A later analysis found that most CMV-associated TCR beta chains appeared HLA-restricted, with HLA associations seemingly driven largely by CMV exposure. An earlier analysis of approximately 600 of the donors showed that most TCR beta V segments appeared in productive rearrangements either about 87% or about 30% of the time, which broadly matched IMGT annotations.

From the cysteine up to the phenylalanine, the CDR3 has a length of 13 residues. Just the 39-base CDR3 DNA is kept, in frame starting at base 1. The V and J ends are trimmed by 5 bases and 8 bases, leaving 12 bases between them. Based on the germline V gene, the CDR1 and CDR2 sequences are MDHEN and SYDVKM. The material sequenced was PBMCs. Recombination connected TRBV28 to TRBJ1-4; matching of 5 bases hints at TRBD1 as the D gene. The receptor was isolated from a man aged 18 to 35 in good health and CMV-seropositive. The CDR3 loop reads CASSAVGGEKLFF. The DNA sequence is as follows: TGTGCCAGCAGTGCGGTGGGGGGGGAAAAACTGTTTTTT.